The 14 T cell receptor beta chains below come from one sample, sequenced in a study of T cell clonotyping in hematopoietic cell transplantation. Produced via immunoSEQ multiplex PCR; TCRdb's table is partial and in-frame only. The table has about 76,000 clones, about 95% seen once. This sample's time point: recipient sample about 28 days before transplant, after cytoreduction. The sample here was peripheral blood mononuclear cells, taken before stem cell transplant. The receptors were gathered from a woman aged 45-59 years with acute myeloid leukemia. Some clones in this sample may be carry-over from other donors' samples.

The chain links TRBV11-2 to TRBJ1-1; 8 nucleotides line up with TRBD1. CDR3 length equals 14 residues. V gave up 4 bases and J gave up 3 bases; unmatched junction bases: 4. Germline V gene sequence: CDR1 SGHAT, CDR2 FQNNGV. In DNA, the CDR3 is TGTGCCAGCAGCTCCAGGGGGCTCGACACTGAAGCTTTCTTT. Translated: CASSSRGLDTEAFF.

The chain is built from TRBV28 and TRBJ2-7, with TRBD1 matching over 9 bases. Losses at the gene ends were 4 bases for V and 2 bases for J; bases not matched to a gene: 3. The CDR3 has 14 amino acids. The germline V gene has CDR1 MDHEN and CDR2 SYDVKM. The CDR3 region is CASSSWTGAYEQYF. The CDR3 region has the DNA TGTGCCAGCAGTTCCTGGACAGGGGCCTACGAGCAGTACTTC.

This clone was seen a few times. The chain links TRBV13 to TRBJ2-3, with D perhaps TRBD2 (5 bases). CDR3 length equals 15 residues. In germline, CDR1 is PRHDT, CDR2 FYEKMQ (reference sequence). V lost 5 bases, J lost 2 bases, and 14 bases lay in between. Here the CDR3 DNA reads TGTGCCAGCAGCCCGAGGGAAATAGTCACAGATACGCAGTATTTT. Amino acids: CASSPREIVTDTQYF.

The chain combines TRBV30 with TRBJ1-2, with 8 bases matching TRBD1. This CDR3 comprises 17 residues. Trimming at V came to 2 bases and at J to 0 bases, leaving 11 bases not matched to a gene. Germline CDR1 is GTSNPN and CDR2 is SVGIG (reference sequence). The CDR3 loop is CAWSRIGTGYANYGYTF. The CDR3 DNA is TGTGCCTGGAGTCGGATCGGGACAGGCTATGCTAACTATGGCTACACCTTC.

J is TRBJ1-2 and V is TRBV20-1; a weak D match, TRBD1 (5 bases). In germline, CDR1 is DFQATT, CDR2 SNEGSKA (reference sequence). The V end lost 6 bases, the J end lost 7 bases, and 12 bases lay between the germline ends. This CDR3 spans 11 amino acids. CDR3 residues: CSALRQIGYTF. For the CDR3, the DNA is TGCAGTGCCCTTAGACAGATTGGCTACACCTTC.

The V gene is TRBV28, the J gene TRBJ2-7; maybe TRBD2 (6 bases). This CDR3 spans 13 amino acids. The V gene lost 6 bases and the J gene lost 2 bases, with 11 bases spanning the gap. The V gene's germline CDR1 is MDHEN and CDR2 SYDVKM. The CDR3 DNA is TGTGCCAGCAGCGTGGAGGGCCCCTACGAGCAGTACTTC. Translating gives CASSVEGPYEQYF.

The chain carries TRBV10-3 and TRBJ1-2; D may be TRBD1 (5 bases). Germline CDR1 ENHRY, CDR2 SYGVKD. V gave up 5 bases and J gave up 5 bases, with 15 bases separating them. The CDR3 has 14 amino acids. CDR3 region: CAISYGQLYYGYTF. In nucleotides, the CDR3 is TGTGCCATCAGTTACGGACAACTTTATTATGGCTACACCTTC.

The chain recombines TRBV28 with TRBJ2-7; 10 bases fit TRBD1. Germline-derived CDR1 and CDR2 are MDHEN and SYDVKM. The CDR3 length is 20 residues. V shed 6 bases, J shed 2 bases, and the junction held 22 bases outside the gene matches. CDR3 residues: CASSFRLTPTGGSWPYEQYF. CDR3 bases: TGTGCCAGCAGCTTCCGGCTTACACCGACAGGGGGCTCTTGGCCCTACGAGCAGTACTTC.

The chain uses TRBV9 and TRBJ1-1; D possibly corresponds to TRBD1 (5 bases). This CDR3 spans 13 amino acids. V was clipped by 4 bases and J by 11 bases, with 18 bases between them. CDR1 is SGDLS, CDR2 YYNGEE, per germline. The CDR3: CASSPLVRGEAFF. The CDR3 DNA follows: TGTGCCAGCAGCCCCCTCGTCCGGGGCGAGGCTTTCTTT.

The chain couples TRBV10-1 to TRBJ2-3, with a possible D match to TRBD2 (6 bases). The germline CDR1 and CDR2 sequences are WNHNN and SYGVQD (reference sequence). The germline V and J ends were trimmed by 0 bases and 5 bases, with 9 bases remaining between them. The length of the CDR3 is 14 residues. The CDR3 DNA reads TGCGCCAGCAGTGAGTCGAGGGGAGGAGATACGCAGTATTTT. Its translation: CASSESRGGDTQYF.

The chain couples TRBV7-6 to TRBJ2-7; D assignment may be TRBD1 or TRBD2 (5 bases each). With 2 bases removed from V and 1 base from J, the gap between germline ends came to 9 bases. Germline CDR1 reads SGHVS; CDR2 reads FNYEAQ. The CDR3 totals 14 residues. The CDR3 protein is CASSLLGPSYEQYF. The CDR3, as DNA: TGTGCCAGCAGCTTACTGGGACCTTCCTACGAGCAGTACTTC.

V gene TRBV7-3 combines with J gene TRBJ2-2; no clear D gene. Germline-derived CDR1 and CDR2 are SGHTA and FQGTGA. This CDR3 is built from 13 residues. V shed 3 bases and J shed 4 bases, with 6 bases lying between them. Here the CDR3 DNA reads TGTGCCAGCAGCTTTGGTGGCACCGGGGAGCTGTTTTTT. Its protein product is CASSFGGTGELFF. Looking up the rest from reference TRBV7-3 and TRBJ2-2 gives the full variable domain: GAGVSQTPSNKVTEKGKYVELRCDPISGHTALYWYRQSLGQGPEFLIYFQGTGAADDSGLPNDRFFAVRPEGSVSTLKIQRTERGDSAVYLCASSFGGTGELFFGEGSRLTVL.

The CDR3 nucleotides are TGTGCCAGTATCCGACCGGACAGGGGGCGAACTGGAAACACCATATATTTT. It yields the protein CASIRPDRGRTGNTIYF. The rearrangement links TRBV19 to TRBJ1-3; 11 nucleotides agree with TRBD1. This CDR3 is built from 17 residues. The V segment lost 7 bases and the J segment 2 bases; nucleotides outside the gene matches: 10. The germline CDR1 and CDR2 sequences are LNHDA and SQIVND (reference sequence).

This chain connects TRBV27 to TRBJ2-3; D gene unclear. This CDR3 is built from 13 residues. Germline values: CDR1 MNHEY, CDR2 SMNVEV (reference sequence). Trimming left V 10 bases short and J 2 bases short, with 13 bases between. Here the CDR3 reads CATSRLLTDTQYF. The CDR3 DNA sequence: TGTGCCACCTCCCGACTCCTCACAGATACGCAGTATTTT.